The following is a T cell receptor beta chain sequence with its context. Its antigen remains unidentified. Per-base quality was not reported, and no clone a single base away is much larger than it. The record originates from a study of T cell therapy product for transplant patients (dated by TCRdb to the late 2010s). Looking at the study overall: The wider healthy donor group, in Berlin, Germany, included 20 or so individuals (about ten male and 9 female) aged about 24 to 85 years. TCRbeta repertoires of rapamycin-treated and untreated CMV-specific T-cell products from the same donors were compared to assess clonal composition. The TCRbeta repertoire analysis of rapamycin-treated and untreated products included n = 3 healthy donors. The study developed a next-generation autologous adoptive antiviral T-cell product for immunosuppressed solid organ transplant patients, using CMV as the model virus. The expansion media contained either IL-7 and IL-15 at roughly 10 ng/ml or IL-2 at 40 to 65 U/ml. Study-level results and caveats: The authors suggested that increased clonal diversity in Rapa-TCPs may reflect survival of low-frequency clones and preferential expansion of central memory T cells. A more diverse, less clonal TCRbeta repertoire and a greater number of distinct clones were observed in rapamycin-treated products than in untreated products. In untreated products the top 10 clones covered around nine tenths of the repertoire, compared with 65% to 70% in rapamycin-treated products. Repertoires from different donors showed no overlap, but paired products from the same donor shared many clones.

The CDR3 holds 15 amino acids from the cysteine to the phenylalanine. Just CDR3 DNA is preserved here, 45 bases in frame from base 1. Trimming takes 4 bases from V and 1 base from J, and the germline ends sit 14 bases apart. CDR1 and CDR2 (SGDLS, YYNGEE) derive from the germline V gene. In the paper's terms, the sample label means: around 22 nM rapamycin added during CMV-specific T-cell product expansion (Rapa-TCP). Interpreted against the paper, the label on the sample indicates: CMVpp65/IE-1-reactive T cells enriched by IFNgamma capture and expanded in vitro. For approximately 6 hours, PBMCs were stimulated with overlapping CMV pp65 and IE-1 peptide pools, with each pool at about 0.48 ug/ml. IFNgamma-producing CMV-stimulated cells were positively selected with the IFNgamma Secretion Assay-Cell Enrichment and Detection Kit (Miltenyi Biotec). For about 20 days, enriched IFNgamma+ cells were cultured with irradiated autologous feeders along with either IL-7/IL-15 or IL-2. To get enough cells for the different cell sorting steps, buffy coats were taken from 3 of the 19 healthy donors. Peripheral blood mononuclear cells were isolated by Biocoll density gradient centrifugation. Healthy donor buffy coats were obtained from DRK.

Genomic DNA was extracted using an AllPrep DNA/RNA Kit, and TCRbeta CDR3 regions were amplified using the immunoSEQ hsTCRb Kit. The authors' analysis ran thus. Productive rearrangements, meaning in-frame CDR3 nucleotide sequences with no stop codons, were analyzed in immunoSEQ Analyzer 3.0. Clonality was calculated from productive entropy normalized to the number of productive rearrangements, and the Morisita index was used to measure overlap between samples. Sourced from immuneACCESS, this table was stored by TCRdb with only in-frame sequences that have V and J called. A share of the clones is absent; for the studies checked, an unresolved V gene accounts for under half, and the remainder has no known explanation. V, J and clone size derive from that table, while D and trimming were established from the DNA sequence. The sample has some 600 clones on record, 84% of them singletons. The top ten clones comprise about 72% of the sample.

This TCR came from an adult in good health. This sequence uses TRBV9 and TRBJ1-1; TRBD1 could be the D gene, as 6 bases match. The sequenced sample consisted of a sorted cell population cultured from PBMCs. The CDR3 sequence is CASSPKGHQNTEAFF. The sequenced DNA is TGTGCCAGCAGCCCCAAGGGACACCAGAACACTGAAGCTTTCTTT.